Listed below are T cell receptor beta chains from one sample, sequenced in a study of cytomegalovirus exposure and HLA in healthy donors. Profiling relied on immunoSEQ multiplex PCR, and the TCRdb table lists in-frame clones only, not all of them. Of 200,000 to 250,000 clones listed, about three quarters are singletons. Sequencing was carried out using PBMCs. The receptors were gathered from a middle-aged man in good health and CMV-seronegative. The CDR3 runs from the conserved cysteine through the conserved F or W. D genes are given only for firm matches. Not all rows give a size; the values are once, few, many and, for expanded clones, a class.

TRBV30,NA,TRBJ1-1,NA,TGTGCCTGGAGTGTAGCCGGGACTTCGAACACTGAAGCTTTCTTT,CAWSVAGTSNTEAFF
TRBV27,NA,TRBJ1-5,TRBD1,TGTGCCAGCAGTCTCTCTACAGGGGGGAGTCAGCCCCAGCATTTT,CASSLSTGGSQPQHF
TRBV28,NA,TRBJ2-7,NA,TGTGCCAGCAGTCCCCGGGACACCGGTGTCGAGCAGTACTTC,CASSPRDTGVEQYF
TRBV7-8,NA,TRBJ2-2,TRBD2,TGTGCCAGCACCAAGATCCGGGAGGGCGCCGGGGAGCTGTTTTTT,CASTKIREGAGELFF
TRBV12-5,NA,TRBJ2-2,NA,TGTGCTAGTGGCCAGGGGAACACCGGGGAGCTGTTTTTT,CASGQGNTGELFF
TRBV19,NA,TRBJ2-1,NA,TGTGCCAGTAGTCCGAACAGGGTTAATGAGCAGTTCTTC,CASSPNRVNEQFF
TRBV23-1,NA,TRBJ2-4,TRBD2,TGCGCCAGCAGTCCACACAGACTAGCGGGAGAGGAGGGAGCCAAAAACATTCAGTACTTC,CASSPHRLAGEEGAKNIQYF
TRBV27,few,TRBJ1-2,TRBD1,TGTGCCAGCAGTCCGGGACAGGGACATGGCTACACCTTC,CASSPGQGHGYTF
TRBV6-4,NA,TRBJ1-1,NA,TGTGCCAGCAGCAGGACAGTGAACACTGAAGCTTTCTTC,CASSRTVNTEAFF
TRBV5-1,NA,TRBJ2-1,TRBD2,TGCGCCAGCAGCTTGGTAGCGGGCGGCACCTACAATGAGCAGTTCTTC,CASSLVAGGTYNEQFF
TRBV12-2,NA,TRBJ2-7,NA,TGTGCAAGTCGCGATGGACAGCCCTACGAGCAGTACTTC,CASRDGQPYEQYF
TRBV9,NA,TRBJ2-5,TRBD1,TGTGCCAGCAGCGTATTTGACAGGGGCGAGACCCAGTACTTC,CASSVFDRGETQYF
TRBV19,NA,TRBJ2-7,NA,TGTGCCAGTATGTCGGTTACCTACGAGCAGTACTTC,CASMSVTYEQYF
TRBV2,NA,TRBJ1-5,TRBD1,TGTGCCAGCAGGGAGGACAGGGGGGCCAGTCAGCCCCAGCATTTT,CASREDRGASQPQHF